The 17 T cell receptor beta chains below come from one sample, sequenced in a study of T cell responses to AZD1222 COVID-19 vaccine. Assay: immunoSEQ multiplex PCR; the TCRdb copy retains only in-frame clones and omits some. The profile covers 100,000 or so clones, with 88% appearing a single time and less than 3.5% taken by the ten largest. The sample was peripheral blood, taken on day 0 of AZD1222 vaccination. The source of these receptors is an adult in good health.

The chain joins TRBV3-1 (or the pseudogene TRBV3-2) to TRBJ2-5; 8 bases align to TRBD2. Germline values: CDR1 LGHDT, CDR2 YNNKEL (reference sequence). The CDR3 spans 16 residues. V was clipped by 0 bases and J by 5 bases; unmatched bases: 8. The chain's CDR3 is CASSQEGAGARETQYF. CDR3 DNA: TGTGCCAGCAGCCAAGAAGGAGCGGGAGCAAGGGAGACCCAGTACTTC.

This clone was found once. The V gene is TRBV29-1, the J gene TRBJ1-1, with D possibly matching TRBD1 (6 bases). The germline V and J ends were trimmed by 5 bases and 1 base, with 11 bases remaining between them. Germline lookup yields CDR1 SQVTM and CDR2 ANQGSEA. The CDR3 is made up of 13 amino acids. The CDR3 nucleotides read TGCAGCGTTTCGGGGGCCGAGAACACTGAAGCTTTCTTT. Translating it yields CSVSGAENTEAFF.

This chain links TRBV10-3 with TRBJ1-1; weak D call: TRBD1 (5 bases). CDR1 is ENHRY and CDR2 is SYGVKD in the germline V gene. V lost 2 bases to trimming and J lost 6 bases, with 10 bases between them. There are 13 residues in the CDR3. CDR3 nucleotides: TGTGCCATCAGTGAGGCAGGGTGGGCTGAAGCTTTCTTT. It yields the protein CAISEAGWAEAFF.

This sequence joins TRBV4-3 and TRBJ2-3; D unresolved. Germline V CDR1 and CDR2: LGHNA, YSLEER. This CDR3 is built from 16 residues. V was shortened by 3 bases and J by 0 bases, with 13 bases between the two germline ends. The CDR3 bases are TGCGCCAGCAGCCATAATCGCGTTTCTAGCACAGATACGCAGTATTTT. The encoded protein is CASSHNRVSSTDTQYF.

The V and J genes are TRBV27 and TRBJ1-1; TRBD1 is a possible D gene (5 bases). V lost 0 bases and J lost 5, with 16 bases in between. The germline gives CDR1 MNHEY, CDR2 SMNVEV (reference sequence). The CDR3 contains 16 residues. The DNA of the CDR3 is TGTGCCAGCAGTTTATCGGTCGGCAGGGTGGGAACTGAAGCTTTCTTT. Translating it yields CASSLSVGRVGTEAFF.

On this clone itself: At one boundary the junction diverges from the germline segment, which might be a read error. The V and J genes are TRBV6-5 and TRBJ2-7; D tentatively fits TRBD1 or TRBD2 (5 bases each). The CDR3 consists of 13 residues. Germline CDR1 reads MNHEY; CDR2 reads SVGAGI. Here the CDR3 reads CASSNYRDGVRHF. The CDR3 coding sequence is TGTGCCAGCAGTAATTACCGGGACGGAGTAAGGCACTTC.

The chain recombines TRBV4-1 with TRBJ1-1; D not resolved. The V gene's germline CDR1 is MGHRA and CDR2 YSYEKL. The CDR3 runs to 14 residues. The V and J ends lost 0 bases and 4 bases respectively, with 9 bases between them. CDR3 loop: CASSQDSEATEAFF. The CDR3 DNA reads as TGCGCCAGCAGCCAAGACTCCGAAGCCACTGAAGCTTTCTTT.

This CDR3 reads CASSEQGSVNTEAFF. Written as DNA, the CDR3 is TGTGCCAGCAGTGAACAGGGTTCTGTGAACACTGAAGCTTTCTTT. This chain links TRBV2 with TRBJ1-1, with TRBD1 as a possible D gene (5 bases). The V gene lost 2 bases and the J gene lost 0 bases, with 10 bases spanning the gap. The germline V gene encodes CDR1 SNHLY and CDR2 FYNNEI. CDR3 length: 15 amino acids.

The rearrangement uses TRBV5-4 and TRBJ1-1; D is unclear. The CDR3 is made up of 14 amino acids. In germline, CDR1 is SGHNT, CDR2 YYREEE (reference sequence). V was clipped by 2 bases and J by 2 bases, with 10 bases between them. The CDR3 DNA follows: TGTGCCAGCAGCTTCCCCGGCTTAAACACTGAAGCTTTCTTT. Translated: CASSFPGLNTEAFF.

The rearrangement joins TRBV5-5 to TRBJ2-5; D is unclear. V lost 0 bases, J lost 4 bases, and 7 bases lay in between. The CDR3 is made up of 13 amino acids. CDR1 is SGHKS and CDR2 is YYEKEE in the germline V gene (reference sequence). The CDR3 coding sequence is TGTGCCAGCAGCTTGGCTCCACGAGAGACCCAGTACTTC. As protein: CASSLAPRETQYF.

DNA for the CDR3: TGCAGCGTGACATTCTCCTACGAGCAGTACTTC. It specifies CSVTFSYEQYF. The chain links TRBV29-1 to TRBJ2-7; D gene ambiguous. V was pared by 6 bases and J by 0 bases, with 6 bases between. Germline CDR1 is SQVTM and CDR2 is ANQGSEA. The CDR3 consists of 11 residues.

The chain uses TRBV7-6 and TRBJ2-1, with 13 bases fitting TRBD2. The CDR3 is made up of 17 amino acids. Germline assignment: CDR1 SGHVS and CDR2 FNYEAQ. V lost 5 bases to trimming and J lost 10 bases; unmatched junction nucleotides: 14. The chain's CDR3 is CASSQALGLAGRSEQFF. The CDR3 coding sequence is TGTGCCAGCAGCCAAGCCCTGGGACTAGCGGGACGTTCGGAGCAGTTCTTC.

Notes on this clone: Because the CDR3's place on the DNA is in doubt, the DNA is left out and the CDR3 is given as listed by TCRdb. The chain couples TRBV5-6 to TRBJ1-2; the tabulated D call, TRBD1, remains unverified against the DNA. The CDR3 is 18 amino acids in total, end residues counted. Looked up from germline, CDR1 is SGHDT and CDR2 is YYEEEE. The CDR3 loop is CASSRFLETTVPNYGYTF.

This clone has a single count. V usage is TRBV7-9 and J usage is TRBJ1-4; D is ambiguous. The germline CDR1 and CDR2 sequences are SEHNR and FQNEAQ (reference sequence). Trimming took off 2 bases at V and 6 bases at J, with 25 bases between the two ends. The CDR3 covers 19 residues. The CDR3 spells CASSLLEWGSRPLDEKLFF. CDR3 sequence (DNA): TGTGCCAGCAGCTTACTCGAATGGGGTTCAAGGCCCCTTGATGAAAAACTGTTTTTT. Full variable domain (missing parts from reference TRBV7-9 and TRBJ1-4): DTGVSQNPRHKITKRGQNVTFRCDPISEHNRLYWYRQTLGQGPEFLTYFQNEAQLEKSRLLSDRFSAERPKGSFSTLEIQRTEQGDSAMYLCASSLLEWGSRPLDEKLFFGSGTQLSVL.

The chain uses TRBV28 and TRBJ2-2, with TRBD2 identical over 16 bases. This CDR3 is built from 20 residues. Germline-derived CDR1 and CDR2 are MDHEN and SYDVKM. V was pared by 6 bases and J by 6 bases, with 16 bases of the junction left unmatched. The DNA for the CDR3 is TGTGCCAGCAGCGCCAAGGGACTAGCGGGAGGGCTCATTTGGGCCGGGGAGCTGTTTTTT. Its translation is CASSAKGLAGGLIWAGELFF. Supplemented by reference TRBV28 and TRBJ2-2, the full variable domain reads DVKVTQSSRYLVKRTGEKVFLECVQDMDHENMFWYRQDPGLGLRLIYFSYDVKMKEKGDIPEGYSVSREKKERFSLILESASTNQTSMYLCASSAKGLAGGLIWAGELFFGEGSRLTVL.

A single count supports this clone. The CDR3 here is CASSTQGRGVYEQYF. The CDR3 region has the DNA TGTGCCAGTAGTACGCAGGGGCGGGGGGTATACGAGCAGTACTTC. V gene TRBV19 combines with J gene TRBJ2-7, with 8 positions matching TRBD2. This CDR3 is built from 15 residues. V dropped 4 bases and J dropped 4; count of bases not matched to a gene: 9. The germline gives CDR1 LNHDA, CDR2 SQIVND (reference sequence).

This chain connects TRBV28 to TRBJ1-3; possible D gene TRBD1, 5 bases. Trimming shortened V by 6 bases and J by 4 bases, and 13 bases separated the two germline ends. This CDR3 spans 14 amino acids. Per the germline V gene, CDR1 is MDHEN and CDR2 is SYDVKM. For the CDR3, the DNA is TGTGCCAGCAGGCCGCAGGGTGCAGGAAACACCATATATTTT. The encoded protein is CASRPQGAGNTIYF.